This T cell receptor (beta chain) was identified during a study of B cell selection in AIRE deficiency. In the authors' workflow: Patients' conventional T cells yielded about 100,000 distinct TCRbeta sequences; donors' around 130,000. The assay was immunoSEQ multiplex PCR, and TCRdb's table has in-frame clones only and misses some. The D gene and trimming were derived from the DNA, and the V and J assignments and clone size from that table. The top ten clones hold approximately 0.21% of a sample with some 25,000 clones, roughly 97% of them seen once. Conventional CD4 T cells were sorted as CD4+CD127+ cells. Comments on this clone: Its antigen is not known.

Findings of the study overall: Healthy donors alone shared over 25% of 3,500 to 4,500 Treg sequences; patients alone 9% to 9.5%.

From germline, CDR1 is LGHNA and CDR2 YSLEER. V lost 0 bases, J lost 6 bases, and 10 bases stayed unmatched. The CDR3 runs to 18 residues. The chain recombines TRBV4-3 with TRBJ2-3, with 12 bases that match TRBD2. The source of this sequence is a human donor in good health. Sequencing input: CD4+CD127+ conventional T cells sorted from PBMCs. The CDR3 protein is CASSQDEATSGRTDTQYF. For the CDR3, the DNA is TGCGCCAGCAGCCAAGATGAAGCGACTAGCGGGAGAACGGATACGCAGTATTTT.